Shown below are 11 T cell receptor beta chains from a single sample sequenced in a study of blood T cells in healthy people across ages. For the second PCR, which ran for about 7 to 11 cycles, a sample-barcoded 5' primer and a J-beta primer mix were used. Using its own MiXCR run on the 5' RACE reads, TCRdb lists one record per CDR3 protein. The sample records over 500,000 distinct CDR3 sequences, under 65% being singletons. Sequences were obtained from blood. These receptors were taken from a woman of 80 years or more in good health.

Of note for this clonotype: A read error may account for a junction end that differs from germline. The chain recombines TRBV7-9 with TRBJ2-1, with D possibly TRBD2 on 6 matching bases. Germline V gene sequence: CDR1 SEHNR, CDR2 FQNEAQ (reference sequence). There are 18 residues in the CDR3. The CDR3 nucleotides read TGTGCCGGCAGCTCTGCGCTTGGGGGAGTTGGGACTTACAATGAGCAGTTCTTC. Its protein is CAGSSALGGVGTYNEQFF. Complete variable domain (other parts from reference TRBV7-9 and TRBJ2-1): DTGVSQNPRHKITKRGQNVTFRCDPISEHNRLYWYRQTLGQGPEFLTYFQNEAQLEKSRLLSDRFSAERPKGSFSTLEIQRTEQGDSAMYLCAGSSALGGVGTYNEQFFGPGTRLTVL.

Notes on this clonotype: The junction departs from germline at one end; a sequencing error may be responsible. The chain combines TRBV4-1 with TRBJ2-1; D is possibly TRBD1 (6 bases). This CDR3 has 14 residues. Germline loops: CDR1 MGHRA, CDR2 YSYEKL. The CDR3 loop is CASSQQGQNNEPFF. In DNA form, the CDR3 reads TGCGCCAGCAGCCAACAGGGGCAGAACAATGAGCCGTTCTTC.

Worth noting for this clonotype: A much larger clone is a single base away; this may be a read error. This chain uses TRBV4-2 with TRBJ2-1, with 8 bases aligning to TRBD2. In germline, CDR1 is LGHNA, CDR2 YNFKEQ. The ends lost 4 bases at V and 8 bases at J; junction bases unmatched: 13. This CDR3 has 16 residues. The CDR3 DNA reads as TGTGCCAGCAGCCTCGGTCCTCTCGGGGGGGACGATGAGCAGTTCTTC. As protein: CASSLGPLGGDDEQFF.

Concerning this clonotype itself: This may stem from a read error, because a much larger clone lies one nucleotide away. CDR3 nucleotides: TGTGCCAGCAGTGTATCAGGGGATTCCTACGAGCAGTACTTC. It yields the protein CASSVSGDSYEQYF. This chain uses TRBV27 with TRBJ2-7; D might be TRBD1 (6 bases). Germline-derived CDR1 and CDR2 are MNHEY and SMNVEV (reference sequence). CDR3 length: 14 amino acids.

The sample holds a few counts of this clonotype. This sequence joins TRBV25-1 and TRBJ1-1, with unresolved D. Trimming pared 6 bases from V and 8 bases from J, leaving 10 bases between. Per germline, CDR1 MGHDK and CDR2 SYGVNS. This CDR3 has 11 amino acids. The CDR3 is CASRRVGEAFF. The DNA of the CDR3 is TGTGCCAGCAGAAGGGTGGGGGAAGCTTTCTTT.

This clonotype has a single count. The chain employs TRBV3-1 and TRBJ2-3; D possibly corresponds to TRBD2 (6 bases). The CDR3 has 16 residues. Trimming took 4 bases from V and 2 from J, leaving 16 bases between them. From germline, CDR1 is LGHDT and CDR2 YNNKEL (reference sequence). For the CDR3, the DNA is TGTGCCAGCAGCCCCGCAGGGACTGGCTTCACAGATACGCAGTATTTT. It encodes CASSPAGTGFTDTQYF.

This clonotype was observed a few times. The genes are TRBV2 and TRBJ1-1; D is possibly TRBD1 (5 bases). Germline lookup yields CDR1 SNHLY and CDR2 FYNNEI. Trimming cost V 7 bases and J 2 bases, with 11 bases left between them. This CDR3 has 13 residues. The CDR3 loop reads CASTEGYNTEAFF. The CDR3 nucleotides are TGTGCCAGCACCGAGGGGTACAACACTGAAGCTTTCTTT. Supplemented by reference TRBV2 and TRBJ1-1, the full variable domain reads EPEVTQTPSHQVTQMGQEVILRCVPISNHLYFYWYRQILGQKVEFLVSFYNNEISEKSEIFDDQFSVERPDGSNFTLKIRSTKLEDSAMYFCASTEGYNTEAFFGQGTRLTVV.

The chain links TRBV4-3 to TRBJ2-1; weak D call: TRBD2 (5 bases). The V gene's germline CDR1 is LGHNA and CDR2 YSLEER. The CDR3 totals 14 residues. V dropped 2 bases and J dropped 2 bases, with 7 bases sitting between them. The CDR3 DNA is TGCGCCAGCAGCCAAAGAGGGACCTACAATGAGCAGTTCTTC. Its translation is CASSQRGTYNEQFF.

This sequence joins TRBV5-1 and TRBJ2-7, with a weak D call TRBD1 (6 bases). This CDR3 has 14 residues. Looked up from germline, CDR1 is SGHRS and CDR2 is YFSETQ. The V gene lost 4 bases and the J gene lost 1 base, with 12 bases spanning the gap. The CDR3 DNA reads TGCGCCAGCAGCGAATGGACAGCTTCCTACGAGCAGTACTTC. Translating it yields CASSEWTASYEQYF.

This clonotype was found many times. The junction departs from the called germline gene at one end, perhaps through a read error. The V call is TRBV7-2, the J call TRBJ1-5; D gene ambiguous. The CDR3 runs 14 residues. The germline CDR1 and CDR2 sequences are SGHTA and FQGNSA. In DNA, the CDR3 is TGTGCCAGCAGCTTAGCCAAACGCAACCAGCCCCAGCATTTT. It codes for CASSLAKRNQPQHF.

This clonotype was seen only a few times. The chain combines TRBV5-1 with TRBJ2-1; 10 nucleotides match TRBD1. V was clipped by 2 bases and J by 2 bases; unmatched bases: 1. CDR1 and CDR2 from the germline V gene are SGHRS and YFSETQ. This CDR3 comprises 15 residues. This CDR3 reads CASSFGTGAYNEQFF. CDR3 bases: TGCGCCAGCAGCTTCGGGACAGGGGCCTACAATGAGCAGTTCTTC.